Presented here are 7 T cell receptor beta chains from one specimen sequenced in a study of T cell repertoires in cytomegalovirus infection. TCRdb re-derived calls from the reads in MiXCR, one entry per CDR3 protein. The data contain 150,000 to 200,000 distinct CDR3 sequences, approximately 20% of them seen just once; the ten biggest clones take up about 2.9%. The sequenced sample was PBMCs. The receptors come from a human donor in good health (CMV status not recorded). Some clones in this sample may be carry-over from other donors' samples.

The table lists this clonotype with many counts. This chain joins TRBV7-2 and TRBJ2-7; TRBD2 aligns across 7 bases. CDR1 is SGHTA, CDR2 FQGNSA, per germline. V lost 2 bases and J lost 4; bases outside the gene matches: 17. The CDR3 runs to 18 residues. The CDR3 bases are TGTGCCAGCAGCTTAATTTGGGCTAGCGGAAATTTAGGGTACGAGCAGTACTTC. Protein: CASSLIWASGNLGYEQYF.

Ten or more counts support this clonotype. The rearrangement uses TRBV7-2 and TRBJ1-2; 9 bases line up with TRBD1. The germline V gene encodes CDR1 SGHTA and CDR2 FQGNSA. With 3 bases clipped from V and 8 bases from J, the junction kept 4 bases outside the gene matches. The CDR3 covers 13 residues. This CDR3 is CASSLNRGHGYTF. The DNA for the CDR3 is TGTGCCAGCAGCTTGAACAGGGGGCACGGCTACACCTTC. The full variable domain, in which reference TRBV7-2 and TRBJ1-2 provide the parts outside the CDR3, is GAGVSQSPSNKVTEKGKDVELRCDPISGHTALYWYRQSLGQGLEFLIYFQGNSAPDKSGLPSDRFSAERTGGSVSTLTIQRTQQEDSAVYLCASSLNRGHGYTFGSGTRLTVV.

As concerns this clonotype: Possible read error: a much larger clone is one base away. The chain links TRBV28 to TRBJ1-5, with D unresolved. Germline values: CDR1 MDHEN, CDR2 SYDVKM. This CDR3 comprises 15 residues. In DNA, the CDR3 is TGTGCCAGCAGTTCCCCAGTGGGCAGCACTCAGCCCCAGCATTTT. Encoded protein: CASSSPVGSTQPQHF.

This clonotype was counted at least ten times. V gene TRBV6-1 combines with J gene TRBJ2-7; 11 bases agree with TRBD2. This CDR3 spans 19 amino acids. V lost 6 bases to trimming and J lost 0 bases; unmatched junction nucleotides: 16. Germline V gene sequence: CDR1 MNHNS, CDR2 SASEGT. The DNA for the CDR3 is TGTGCCAGCAGCCCCACCCGACTAGCGGGGAGGCTCAGCTCCTACGAGCAGTACTTC. Amino acids: CASSPTRLAGRLSSYEQYF.

The chain carries TRBV20-1 and TRBJ1-6; unclear D gene. CDR3 size: 14 residues. V was cut by 7 bases and J by 4 bases, with 14 bases left in between. Germline V gene sequence: CDR1 DFQATT, CDR2 SNEGSKA (reference sequence). CDR3 DNA sequence: TGCAGTGTTGGGCGAAGTGGGTATAATTCACCCCTCCACTTT. Encoded protein: CSVGRSGYNSPLHF.

The chain has TRBV2 and TRBJ2-2; TRBD1 aligns across 8 bases. This CDR3 is built from 15 residues. With V trimmed by 3 bases and J by 1 base, 1 base remained unmatched. Germline values: CDR1 SNHLY, CDR2 FYNNEI. The CDR3 DNA reads TGTGCCAGCAGTGACAGGGGGCGGAACACCGGGGAGCTGTTTTTT. As protein: CASSDRGRNTGELFF.

This clonotype was recorded at least ten times. The chain's CDR3 is CASSFLRLASYNEQFF. The DNA for the CDR3 is TGTGCCAGCAGCTTTCTGAGGCTAGCCTCCTACAATGAGCAGTTCTTC. The chain links TRBV7-8 to TRBJ2-1; D perhaps matches TRBD2 (5 bases). V dropped 3 bases and J dropped 0 bases, with 12 bases sitting between them. The CDR3 contains 16 residues. The V gene's germline CDR1 is SGHVS and CDR2 FQNEAQ.